These T cell receptor beta chains were read from a single sample in a study of blood T cell repertoires in COVID-19. Data came from immunoSEQ multiplex PCR; TCRdb stores just in-frame clones and leaves some out. Seen here are roughly 380,000 clones, about 90% observed once, and the top ten hold 1.3%. The sequenced sample consisted of PBMCs or T cells enriched from blood (not recorded which). The receptors originated from a man younger than 40 who had recovered from COVID-19. Both conserved end residues are part of each CDR3. The D gene is left open where the match is weak. Expanded clones get a size class; other rows say once, few or many, or leave the size out.

TRBJ2-5	NA	NA	TRBV29-1	TGCAGCGTTGTATGGGGGGTAGGGGAGACCCAGTACTTC	CSVVWGVGETQYF
TRBJ1-1	NA	NA	TRBV7-9	TGTGCCAGCACCCGAGGGGGAGGGACTGAAGCTTTCTTT	CASTRGGGTEAFF
TRBJ2-3	NA	NA	TRBV18	TGTGCCAGCTCACCATCCGCAGATACGCAGTATTTT	CASSPSADTQYF
TRBJ1-1	NA	TRBD1	TRBV5-1	TGCGCCAGCAGCTTAGGACAGGGGGGCACTGAAGCTTTCTTT	CASSLGQGGTEAFF
TRBJ2-6	NA	NA	TRBV10-3	TGTGCCATCAGTGACAGAGGGATACGTACTGGGGCCAACGTCCTGACTTTC	CAISDRGIRTGANVLTF
TRBJ2-5	NA	TRBD2	TRBV2	TGTGCCAGCAGTGACTTGGGGGGGGAGACCCAGTACTTC	CASSDLGGETQYF
TRBJ1-2	NA	NA	TRBV6-1	TGTGCCAGCAGTGAGGGGGGGATGGGGAACTATGGCTACACCTTC	CASSEGGMGNYGYTF
TRBJ1-1	NA	NA	TRBV2	TGTGCCAGCAGTTTAGGGGAGAACACTGAAGCTTTCTTT	CASSLGENTEAFF
TRBJ2-1	NA	TRBD2	TRBV11-3	TGTGCCAGCAGCTTCCTCGGGACTAGCGGGGGGAACAATGAGCAGTTCTTC	CASSFLGTSGGNNEQFF
TRBJ2-7	NA	NA	TRBV11-2	TGTGCCAGCAGCTTATTGGTTGGGAGCTACGAGCAGTACTTC	CASSLLVGSYEQYF
TRBJ1-1	NA	NA	TRBV5-4	TGTGCCAGCAGCTTGGCTGGGACAAACACTGAAGCTTTCTTT	CASSLAGTNTEAFF
TRBJ1-1	NA	NA	TRBV14	TGTGCCAGCAGCCATGGACCCTCGGGAGGAGCTTTCTTT	CASSHGPSGGAFF
TRBJ2-3	NA	NA	TRBV11-2	TGTGCCAGCAGCTTACTGGGACAGCGGGTGGATACGCAGTATTTT	CASSLLGQRVDTQYF
TRBJ1-5	NA	TRBD1	TRBV6-5	TGTGCCAGTTCCACAGGGGTAAGTCAGCCCCAGCATTTT	CASSTGVSQPQHF
TRBJ2-7	NA	NA	TRBV10-1	TGCGCCAGCAGTGCGGGTTACGAGCAGTACTTC	CASSAGYEQYF
TRBJ2-5	NA	TRBD2	TRBV12-5	TGTGCTAGTGGTTTGTCGGGACTAGCGGGAGAGACCCAGTACTTC	CASGLSGLAGETQYF
TRBJ1-1	NA	NA	TRBV7-6	TGTGCCAGCAGCTTAGCTGAGGGGAACACTGAAGCTTTCTTT	CASSLAEGNTEAFF
TRBJ1-1	NA	NA	TRBV11-2	TGTGCCAGCAGCCTCAGGGCTGAAGCTTTCTTT	CASSLRAEAFF
TRBJ2-5	once	NA	TRBV6-2/TRBV6-3	TGTGCCAGCAGTAGGAGCGGCACTTGGACCCAGTACTTC	CASSRSGTWTQYF
TRBJ2-7	few	NA	TRBV15	TGTGCCACCAGCAGAGATCGGGGGAGAGAGCAGTACTTC	CATSRDRGREQYF
TRBJ1-1	NA	NA	TRBV7-9	TGTGCCAGCATGGGCCGGGGGACCAATGAAGCTTTCTTT	CASMGRGTNEAFF
TRBJ1-6	NA	NA	TRBV19	TGTGCCAGTAGTATCGGGTTCGGTGGTAATTCACCCCTCCACTTT	CASSIGFGGNSPLHF
TRBJ1-4	NA	NA	TRBV3-1/TRBV3-2	TGTGCCAGCAGCCAATTGGTAGGGGCTGGAGAAAAACTGTTTTTT	CASSQLVGAGEKLFF
TRBJ2-3	once	NA	TRBV18	TGTGCCAGCTCACCCCCTGTCACAGATACGCAGTATTTT	CASSPPVTDTQYF